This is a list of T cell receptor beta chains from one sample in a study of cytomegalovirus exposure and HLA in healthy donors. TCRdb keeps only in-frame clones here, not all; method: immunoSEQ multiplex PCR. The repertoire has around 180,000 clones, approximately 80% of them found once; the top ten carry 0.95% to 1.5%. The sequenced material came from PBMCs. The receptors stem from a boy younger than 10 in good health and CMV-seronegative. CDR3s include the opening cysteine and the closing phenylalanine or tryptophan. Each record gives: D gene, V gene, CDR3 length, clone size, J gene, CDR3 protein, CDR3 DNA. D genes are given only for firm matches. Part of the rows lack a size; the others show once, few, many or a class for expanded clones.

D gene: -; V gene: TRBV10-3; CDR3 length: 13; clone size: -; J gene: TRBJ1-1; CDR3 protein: CAISESVNTEAFF; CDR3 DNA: TGTGCCATCAGTGAATCGGTGAACACTGAAGCTTTCTTT
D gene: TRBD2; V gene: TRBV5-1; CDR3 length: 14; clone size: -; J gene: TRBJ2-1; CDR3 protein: CASSFSGGANEQFF; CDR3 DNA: TGCGCCAGCAGCTTTAGCGGGGGGGCCAATGAGCAGTTCTTC
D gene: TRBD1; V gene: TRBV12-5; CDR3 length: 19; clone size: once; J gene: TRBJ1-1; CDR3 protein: CASGLLFMGQGSFGTEAFF; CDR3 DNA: TGTGCTAGTGGTTTGCTTTTCATGGGACAGGGGAGCTTCGGCACTGAAGCTTTCTTT
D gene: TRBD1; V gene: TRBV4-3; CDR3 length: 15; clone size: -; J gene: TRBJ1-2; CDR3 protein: CASSQAGGAPYGYTF; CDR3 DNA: TGCGCCAGCAGCCAAGCAGGGGGAGCCCCCTATGGCTACACCTTC
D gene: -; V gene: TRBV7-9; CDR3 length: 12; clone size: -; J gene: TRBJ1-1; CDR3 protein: CASRSRGTEAFF; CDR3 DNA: TGTGCCAGCAGATCAAGGGGCACTGAAGCTTTCTTT
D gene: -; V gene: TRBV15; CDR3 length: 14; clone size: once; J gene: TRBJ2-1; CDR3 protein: CATTGTGLYNEQFF; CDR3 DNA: TGTGCCACCACCGGGACTGGACTATACAATGAGCAGTTCTTC
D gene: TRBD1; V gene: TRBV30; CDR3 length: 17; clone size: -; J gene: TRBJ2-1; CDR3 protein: CAWSVTPRGQGYNEQFF; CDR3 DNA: TGTGCCTGGAGTGTAACCCCCAGGGGACAGGGATACAATGAGCAGTTCTTC
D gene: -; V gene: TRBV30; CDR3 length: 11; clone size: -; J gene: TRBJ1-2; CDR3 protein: CAWRSERGYTF; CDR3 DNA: TGTGCCTGGAGGAGTGAGAGGGGCTACACCTTC
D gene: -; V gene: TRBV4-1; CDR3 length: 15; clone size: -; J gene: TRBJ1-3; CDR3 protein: CASSQVRTTGNTIYF; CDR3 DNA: TGCGCCAGCAGCCAAGTCCGGACAACTGGAAACACCATATATTTT
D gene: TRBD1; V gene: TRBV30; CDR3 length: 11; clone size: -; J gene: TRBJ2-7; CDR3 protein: CAQDRDYEQYF; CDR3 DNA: TGTGCCCAGGACAGGGACTACGAGCAGTACTTC
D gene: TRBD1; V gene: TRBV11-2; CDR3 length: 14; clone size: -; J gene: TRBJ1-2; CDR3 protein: CASSFNRDSYDYTF; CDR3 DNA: TGTGCCAGCAGCTTTAACCGGGACAGCTATGACTACACCTTC
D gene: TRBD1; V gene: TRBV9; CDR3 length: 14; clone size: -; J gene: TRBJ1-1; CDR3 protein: CAGSGRDRGTEAFF; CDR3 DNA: TGTGCCGGCAGCGGCCGGGACAGGGGGACTGAAGCTTTCTTT
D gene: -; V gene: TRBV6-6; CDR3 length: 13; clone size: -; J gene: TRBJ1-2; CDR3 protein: CASRPGSQGGYTF; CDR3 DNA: TGTGCCAGCCGGCCAGGGTCCCAAGGTGGCTACACCTTC
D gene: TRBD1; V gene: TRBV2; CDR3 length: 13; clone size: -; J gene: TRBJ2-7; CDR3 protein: CASSGTGYYEQYF; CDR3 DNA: TGTGCCAGCAGTGGGACAGGGTACTACGAGCAGTACTTC
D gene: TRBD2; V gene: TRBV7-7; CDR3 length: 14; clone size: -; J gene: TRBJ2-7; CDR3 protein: CASSLASGTDEQYF; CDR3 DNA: TGTGCTAGCAGCTTAGCGAGCGGGACGGACGAGCAGTACTTC
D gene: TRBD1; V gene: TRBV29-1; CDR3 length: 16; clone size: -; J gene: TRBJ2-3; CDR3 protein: CSVERDRGGSTDTQYF; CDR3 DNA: TGCAGCGTTGAAAGGGACAGGGGAGGAAGCACAGATACGCAGTATTTT
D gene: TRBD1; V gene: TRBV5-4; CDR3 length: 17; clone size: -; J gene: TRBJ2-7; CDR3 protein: CASSSWSNRQGPYEQYF; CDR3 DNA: TGTGCCAGCAGCTCTTGGTCGAATCGACAGGGCCCCTACGAGCAGTACTTC
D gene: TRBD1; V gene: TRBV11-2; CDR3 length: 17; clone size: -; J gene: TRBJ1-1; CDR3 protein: CASSSFDRDNMNTEAFF; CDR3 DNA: TGTGCCAGCAGCTCCTTCGACAGGGATAATATGAACACTGAAGCTTTCTTT
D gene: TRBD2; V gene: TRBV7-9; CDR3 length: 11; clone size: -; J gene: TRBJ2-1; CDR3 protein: CASSPSGEQFF; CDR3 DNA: TGTGCCAGCAGCCCTAGCGGTGAGCAGTTCTTC
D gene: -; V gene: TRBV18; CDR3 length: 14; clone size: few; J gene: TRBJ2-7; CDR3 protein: CASSSDQGSYEQYF; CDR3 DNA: TGTGCCAGCTCATCCGATCAGGGTTCGTACGAGCAGTACTTC
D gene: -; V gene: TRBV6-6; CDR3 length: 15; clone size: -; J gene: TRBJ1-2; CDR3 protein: CASSYSRSANYGYTF; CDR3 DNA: TGTGCCAGCAGTTACTCGAGGTCAGCTAACTATGGCTACACCTTC